Following are 10 T cell receptor beta chains from one sample sequenced in a study of blood T cell repertoires in COVID-19. Clones were sequenced by immunoSEQ multiplex PCR, and TCRdb holds only the in-frame ones, with some missing. The sample has roughly 130,000 clones; more than 75% are singletons. Sequencing was done on a sample of peripheral blood. These receptors were taken from a man in his 60s with COVID-19, enrolled during active disease.

This clone was detected only a few times. The genes are TRBV27 and TRBJ2-7; D might be TRBD2 (5 bases). V dropped 3 bases and J dropped 5 bases, with 11 bases sitting between them. The CDR3 is 13 amino acids. CDR1 MNHEY and CDR2 SMNVEV come from the germline V gene (reference sequence). This CDR3 is CASSLASWDEQYF. The CDR3 DNA sequence: TGTGCCAGCAGTTTGGCTAGCTGGGACGAGCAGTACTTC.

CDR3 sequence: CASSPNSGAGANVLTF. DNA of the CDR3: TGTGCCAGCTCACCAAACTCAGGGGCTGGGGCCAACGTCCTGACTTTC. The J gene is TRBJ2-6, the V gene TRBV18, with D perhaps matching TRBD1 (6 bases). Germline V CDR1 and CDR2: KGHSH, LQKENI. CDR3 length: 16 residues. The V end lost 2 bases, the J end lost 2 bases, and 10 bases lay between the germline ends. Full variable domain (remainder filled in from reference TRBV18 and TRBJ2-6): NAGVMQNPRHLVRRRGQEARLRCSPMKGHSHVYWYRQLPEEGLKFMVYLQKENIIDESGMPKERFSAEFPKEGPSILRIQQVVRGDSAAYFCASSPNSGAGANVLTFGAGSRLTVL.

This rearrangement joins TRBV5-1 to TRBJ2-7; no definite D call. V shed 2 bases and J shed 7 bases, with 16 bases lying between them. Germline V gives CDR1 SGHRS, CDR2 YFSETQ. The CDR3 spans 14 residues. CDR3 region: CASSLPGPAEEQYF. The CDR3 coding sequence is TGCGCCAGCAGCTTACCGGGTCCTGCGGAGGAGCAGTACTTC.

The chain recombines TRBV30 with TRBJ1-2, with unresolved D. Germline V CDR1 and CDR2: GTSNPN, SVGIG (reference sequence). Trimming removed 3 bases from V and 4 bases from J, with 15 bases in between. The CDR3 runs 14 residues. CDR3 sequence reads: CAWSAGMETYGYTF. CDR3 DNA: TGTGCCTGGAGCGCCGGGATGGAGACCTATGGCTACACCTTC.

The chain joins TRBV24-1 to TRBJ1-4; 7 nucleotides align to TRBD1. CDR1 is KGHDR, CDR2 SFDVKD, per germline. V was clipped by 12 bases and J by 5 bases; unmatched bases: 11. The CDR3 has 14 amino acids. The CDR3 reads CASPQGGLNEKLFF. The CDR3 DNA reads as TGTGCCTCCCCCCAGGGGGGCTTAAATGAAAAACTGTTTTTT.

The V call is TRBV13, the J call TRBJ1-1, with D unresolved. The germline V gene has CDR1 PRHDT and CDR2 FYEKMQ (reference sequence). The CDR3 extends over 14 amino acids. The germline V and J ends were trimmed by 9 bases and 0 bases, with 14 bases remaining between them. The CDR3 protein is CASRRRHLNTEAFF. CDR3 coding DNA: TGTGCCAGTCGGAGAAGGCACCTGAACACTGAAGCTTTCTTT.

This clone was counted a few times. The V call is TRBV3-1 (or the pseudogene TRBV3-2), the J call TRBJ1-2, with D tentatively TRBD1 (6 bases). Germline assignment: CDR1 LGHDT and CDR2 YNNKEL (reference sequence). V lost 2 bases to trimming and J lost 0 bases, with 10 bases between them. The CDR3 is 15 residues long. The DNA for the CDR3 is TGTGCCAGCAGCCAACAACAGGGAACTAACTATGGCTACACCTTC. Amino acid sequence: CASSQQQGTNYGYTF.

The chain combines TRBV7-8 with TRBJ2-7, with D possibly matching TRBD2 (6 bases). The germline V gene has CDR1 SGHVS and CDR2 FQNEAQ. Trimming stripped 1 base from V and 2 bases from J, with 9 bases between. CDR3 length equals 14 residues. The CDR3 nucleotides are TGTGCCAGCAGCTTAGGTGGGAGGACCTACGAGCAGTACTTC. Translated, it gives CASSLGGRTYEQYF.

V usage is TRBV19 and J usage is TRBJ2-1; D perhaps matches TRBD2 (5 bases). The germline V gene has CDR1 LNHDA and CDR2 SQIVND (reference sequence). Trimming took off 4 bases at V and 7 bases at J, with 5 bases between the two ends. This CDR3 region has 11 residues. The DNA for the CDR3 is TGTGCCAGTAGTAGGAGGAATGAGCAGTTCTTC. It codes for CASSRRNEQFF.

The chain combines TRBV3-1 (or the pseudogene TRBV3-2) with TRBJ2-3, with 8 bases lining up with TRBD1. This CDR3 spans 17 amino acids. Germline-derived CDR1 and CDR2 are LGHDT and YNNKEL (reference sequence). The ends lost 4 bases at V and 4 bases at J; junction bases unmatched: 13. The CDR3 bases are TGTGCCAGCAGCCTCCCCCTGGGGCAGGGGGCGTCAGATACGCAGTATTTT. Residues: CASSLPLGQGASDTQYF.